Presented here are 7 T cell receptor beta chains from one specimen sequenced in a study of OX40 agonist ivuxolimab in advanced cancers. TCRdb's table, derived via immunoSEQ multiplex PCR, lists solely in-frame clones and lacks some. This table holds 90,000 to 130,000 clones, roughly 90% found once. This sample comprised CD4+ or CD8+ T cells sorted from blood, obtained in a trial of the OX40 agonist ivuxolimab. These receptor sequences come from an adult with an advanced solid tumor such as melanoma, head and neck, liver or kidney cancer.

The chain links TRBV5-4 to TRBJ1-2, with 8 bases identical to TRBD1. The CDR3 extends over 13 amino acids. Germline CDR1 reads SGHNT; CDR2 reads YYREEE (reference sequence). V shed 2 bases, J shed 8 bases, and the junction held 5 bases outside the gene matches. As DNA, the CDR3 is TGTGCCAGCAGCTTTACCGGGACAGGAGGCTACACCTTC. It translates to CASSFTGTGGYTF.

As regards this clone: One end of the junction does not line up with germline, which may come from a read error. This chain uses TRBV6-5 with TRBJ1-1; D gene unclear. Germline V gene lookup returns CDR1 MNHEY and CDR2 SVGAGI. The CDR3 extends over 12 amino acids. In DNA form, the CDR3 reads TGTGCCATCAGTGAGTCGGCAGCTGAAGCTTTCTTT. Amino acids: CAISESAAEAFF.

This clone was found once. As DNA, the CDR3 is TGTGCCACCAGCAGAGATGGCAACAGGGGGTTGGATGGCTACACCTTC. This sequence encodes CATSRDGNRGLDGYTF. The chain carries TRBV15 and TRBJ1-2; 8 nucleotides line up with TRBD1. CDR1 and CDR2 from the germline V gene are LNHNV and YYDKDF (reference sequence). CDR3 size: 16 residues. Trimming took 0 bases from V and 6 from J; bases not matched to a gene: 9.

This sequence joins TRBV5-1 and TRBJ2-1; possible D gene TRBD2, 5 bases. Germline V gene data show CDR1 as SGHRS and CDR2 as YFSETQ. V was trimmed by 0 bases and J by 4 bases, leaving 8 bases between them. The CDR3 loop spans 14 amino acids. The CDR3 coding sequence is TGCGCCAGCAGCTTGGACGGGGAGTACAATGAGCAGTTCTTC. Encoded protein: CASSLDGEYNEQFF.

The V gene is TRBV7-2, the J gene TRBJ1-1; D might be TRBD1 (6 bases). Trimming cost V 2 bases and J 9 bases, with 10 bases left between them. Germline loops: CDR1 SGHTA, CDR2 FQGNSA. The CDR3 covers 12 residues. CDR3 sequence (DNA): TGTGCCAGCAGCTTACCGGGGGCCCAAGCTTTCTTT. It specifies CASSLPGAQAFF.

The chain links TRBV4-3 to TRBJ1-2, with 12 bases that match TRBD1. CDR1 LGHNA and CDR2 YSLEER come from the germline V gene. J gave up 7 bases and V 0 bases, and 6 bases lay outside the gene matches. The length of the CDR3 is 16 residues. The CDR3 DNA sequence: TGCGCCAGCAGCCAAGATCTGGGGACAGGGGGCAGTGGCTACACCTTC. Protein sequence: CASSQDLGTGGSGYTF.

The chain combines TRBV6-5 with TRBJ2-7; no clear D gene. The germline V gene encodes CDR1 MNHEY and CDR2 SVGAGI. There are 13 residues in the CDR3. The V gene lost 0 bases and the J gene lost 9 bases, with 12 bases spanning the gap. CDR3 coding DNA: TGTGCCAGCAGTTACTCACCGGCGGCCTGGCAGTACTTC. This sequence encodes CASSYSPAAWQYF.